This T cell receptor beta chain derives from a study of blood T cell repertoires in COVID-19. The overall study: The study drew acute and convalescent COVID-19 samples from the United States, Italy and Spain. The cDNA or gDNA used as material had been derived from T cells, B-cell-depleted T cells, or PBMCs.

Original handling: Amplification of reference gene primers was used by the study to estimate nucleated cell counts. TCRdb's copy holds only in-frame clones and misses some; the assay was immunoSEQ multiplex PCR. V and J calls and clone size are those listed in that table; D and trimming were worked out from the DNA. The sample contains approximately 500,000 clones, roughly 88% of which appear only once. CDR1 and CDR2 from the germline V gene are LGHDT and YNNKEL (reference sequence). Trimming took 1 base from V and 0 from J, leaving 9 bases between them. The CDR3 is made up of 15 amino acids. The sequenced sample consisted of peripheral blood. The gene calls are TRBV3-1 (or the pseudogene TRBV3-2) and TRBJ1-1, with D unresolved. The TCR was taken from a human donor in a cohort sampled during active COVID-19. CDR3 coding DNA: TGTGCCAGCAGCCAAGTGCCGGTTCTGAACACTGAAGCTTTCTTT. The encoded protein is CASSQVPVLNTEAFF.